The rows below give T cell receptor beta chains drawn from one sample of a study of T-cell memory formation after mild COVID-19. MiXCR, run by TCRdb on the 5' RACE reads, gives a single entry per CDR3 protein. The sample holds about 430,000 distinct CDR3 sequences, approximately 19% seen once. Sequenced sample: PBMCs or a T cell subset sorted from them (not recorded which). These TCRs come from a man younger than 35 who had mild COVID-19 (a few samples of this study predate the infection). Cell type and time point are not known. Each CDR3 is given with its conserved first and last residue. The order of the fields is V gene, D gene, J gene, clone size, CDR3 DNA, CDR3 protein. The D gene is left open where the match is weak. Clone size, where shown, is once, few, many, or a class for clones that have expanded.

v_call: TRBV19; d_call: .; j_call: TRBJ1-1; clone_size: .; cdr3_nt: TGTGCCAGTAGTATAGGCTCATACACTGAAGCTTTCTTT; cdr3_aa: CASSIGSYTEAFF
v_call: TRBV20-1; d_call: .; j_call: TRBJ2-7; clone_size: .; cdr3_nt: TGCAGTGCTAGGGAAACTTCCTACGAGCAGTACTTC; cdr3_aa: CSARETSYEQYF
v_call: TRBV21-1; d_call: .; j_call: TRBJ2-7; clone_size: .; cdr3_nt: TGTGCCAGCAGCATGGGAGCAGGACCCCACGAGCAGTACTTC; cdr3_aa: CASSMGAGPHEQYF
v_call: TRBV30; d_call: TRBD2; j_call: TRBJ2-7; clone_size: .; cdr3_nt: TGTGCCTGGAGTTGGCCTAGCGGGCACTACGAGCAGTACTTC; cdr3_aa: CAWSWPSGHYEQYF
v_call: TRBV5-1; d_call: .; j_call: TRBJ1-5; clone_size: few; cdr3_nt: TGCGCCAGCAGCCTGGACATGGCCTCGAATCAGCCCCAGCATTTT; cdr3_aa: CASSLDMASNQPQHF
v_call: TRBV7-2; d_call: .; j_call: TRBJ1-2; clone_size: few; cdr3_nt: TGTGCCAGCAGCTCAAACAGGGTCGGCTACACCTTC; cdr3_aa: CASSSNRVGYTF
v_call: TRBV12-3/TRBV12-4; d_call: TRBD1; j_call: TRBJ1-3; clone_size: few; cdr3_nt: TGTGCCAGCAGCGCGGTGACAGGGAGCCCTGGAAACACCATATATTTT; cdr3_aa: CASSAVTGSPGNTIYF
v_call: TRBV12-5; d_call: .; j_call: TRBJ2-1; clone_size: .; cdr3_nt: TGTGCTAGTGGTCTAGAGAGCTCCTACAATGAGCAGTTCTTC; cdr3_aa: CASGLESSYNEQFF
v_call: TRBV7-2; d_call: TRBD1; j_call: TRBJ2-5; clone_size: few; cdr3_nt: TGTGCCAGCAGCTTAGGTCAGGGGGCGCGAGGAAAGACCCAGTACTTC; cdr3_aa: CASSLGQGARGKTQYF
v_call: TRBV5-1; d_call: .; j_call: TRBJ1-1; clone_size: few; cdr3_nt: TGCGCCAGCAGCGAACAGGGCGGGGGCACTGAAGCTTTCTTT; cdr3_aa: CASSEQGGGTEAFF
v_call: TRBV7-3; d_call: .; j_call: TRBJ2-7; clone_size: few; cdr3_nt: TGTGCCAGCAGTCCTACGGCAGGGGTACCCTACGAGCAGTACTTC; cdr3_aa: CASSPTAGVPYEQYF
v_call: TRBV18; d_call: .; j_call: TRBJ1-1; clone_size: few; cdr3_nt: TGTGCCAGCTCACCACAGGGCGGGTCTGAAGCTTTCTTT; cdr3_aa: CASSPQGGSEAFF
v_call: TRBV5-1; d_call: .; j_call: TRBJ1-3; clone_size: once; cdr3_nt: TGCGCCAGCAGCTTTCAGGGTTCCGAAAACACCATATATTTT; cdr3_aa: CASSFQGSENTIYF
v_call: TRBV12-3/TRBV12-4; d_call: .; j_call: TRBJ2-2; clone_size: .; cdr3_nt: TGTGCCAGCAGCTCCCGCGCAGAGAACACCGGGGAGCTGTTTTTT; cdr3_aa: CASSSRAENTGELFF